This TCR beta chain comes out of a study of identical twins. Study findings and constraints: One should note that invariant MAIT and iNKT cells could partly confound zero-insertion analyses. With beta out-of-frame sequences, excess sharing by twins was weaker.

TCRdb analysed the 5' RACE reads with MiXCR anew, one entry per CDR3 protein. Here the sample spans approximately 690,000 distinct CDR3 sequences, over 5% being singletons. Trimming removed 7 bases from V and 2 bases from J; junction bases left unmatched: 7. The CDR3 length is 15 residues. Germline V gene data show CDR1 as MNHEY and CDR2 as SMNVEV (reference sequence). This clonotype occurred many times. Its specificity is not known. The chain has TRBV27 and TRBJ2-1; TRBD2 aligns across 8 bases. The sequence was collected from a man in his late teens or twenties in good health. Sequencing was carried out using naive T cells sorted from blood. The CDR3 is CASTQAGVAYNEQFF. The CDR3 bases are TGTGCCAGCACCCAAGCGGGAGTAGCCTACAATGAGCAGTTCTTC.